This is a list of T cell receptor beta chains from one sample in a study of T cells of healthy individuals. TCRdb passed the 5' RACE reads through MiXCR, listing each CDR3 protein once. The table has about 100,000 distinct CDR3 sequences, approximately 15% seen once. The source of these receptors is a human donor in good health. The CDR3 runs from the conserved cysteine through the conserved F or W. A D gene is named only where the DNA matches it firmly. Clone size appears in some rows only: once, few, many, or a class for an expanded clone.

clone_size,v_call,cdr3_length,d_call,j_call,cdr3_nt,cdr3_aa
.,TRBV28,14,.,TRBJ2-1,TGTGCCAGCAGCCATATCTGGGGTGAGGGCCGGCAGTTCTTC,CASSHIWGEGRQFF
many,TRBV29-1,13,.,TRBJ1-3,TGCAGCGGGCGGGGAGGCTCTGGAAACACCATATATTTT,CSGRGGSGNTIYF
few,TRBV15,13,.,TRBJ2-3,TGTGCCACCAGAGGAGGGAGCACAGATACGCAGTATTTT,CATRGGSTDTQYF
.,TRBV6-5,13,.,TRBJ2-3,TGTGCCAGCAGTACGCTCGGCGGGGATACGCAGTATTTT,CASSTLGGDTQYF
.,TRBV4-3,15,.,TRBJ2-2,TGCGCCAGCAGCCAAGATCCGGAAATCACCGGGGAGCTGTTTTTT,CASSQDPEITGELFF
.,TRBV4-1,14,.,TRBJ2-5,TGCGCCAGCAGCCGGGGACCCCGCGCCGAGACCCAGTACTTC,CASSRGPRAETQYF
few,TRBV6-5,14,.,TRBJ1-4,TGTGCCAGCAACAACCGGGGGGGGAATGAAAAACTGTTTTTT,CASNNRGGNEKLFF
few,TRBV11-2,13,.,TRBJ1-2,TGTGCCAGCAGCTTCCCGAGCGGCGATGGCTACACCTTC,CASSFPSGDGYTF
few,TRBV5-1,13,TRBD1,TRBJ2-1,TGCGCCAGCAGCGGGGGACAGCACAATGAGCAGTTCTTC,CASSGGQHNEQFF
.,TRBV5-1,15,.,TRBJ2-5,TGCGCCAGCAGCTTGGGAGCGCTAGCGCTCGAGACCCAGTACTTC,CASSLGALALETQYF
many,TRBV20-1,14,.,TRBJ2-3,TGCAGTGCTAGACTAGGACCGGCCCAAGATACGCAGTATTTT,CSARLGPAQDTQYF
many,TRBV6-5,13,.,TRBJ1-1,TGTGCCAGCAGTCCCCGACCCTCCGGTGAAGCTTTCTTT,CASSPRPSGEAFF
.,TRBV6-2/TRBV6-3,14,.,TRBJ2-7,TGTGCCAGCAGTTCGACAGGCCACCTCTACGAGCAGTACTTC,CASSSTGHLYEQYF
few,TRBV7-3,17,TRBD2,TRBJ2-1,TGTGCCAGCAGCGTAACTAGCGGGATCTCTCTTGACAGTGAGCAGTTCTTC,CASSVTSGISLDSEQFF
.,TRBV4-1,14,.,TRBJ2-1,TGCGCCAGCAGCCGCGGCTTTTCCTACAATGAGCAGTTCTTC,CASSRGFSYNEQFF
.,TRBV6-5,15,TRBD1,TRBJ1-3,TGTGCCAGCAGTTACCGGACAGGGACTGGAAACACCATATATTTT,CASSYRTGTGNTIYF
.,TRBV2,15,TRBD2,TRBJ2-5,TGTGCCAGCATGCTCCAGGCTAGCGGCCAAGAGACCCAGTACTTC,CASMLQASGQETQYF
.,TRBV6-5,13,.,TRBJ1-1,TGTGCCAGCAGTTATTGGGCTGGCACTGAAGCTTTCTTT,CASSYWAGTEAFF
.,TRBV23-1,13,.,TRBJ1-4,TGCGCCAGCAGAAGCCTAACTAATGAAAAACTGTTTTTT,CASRSLTNEKLFF
few,TRBV10-3,12,TRBD1,TRBJ2-1,TGTGCCACCGAATCAGGGGGCACTGAGCAGTTCTTC,CATESGGTEQFF
few,TRBV5-1,15,.,TRBJ2-1,TGCGCCAGCAGCTTGTATTTCCCGGGTTACAATGAGCAGTTCTTC,CASSLYFPGYNEQFF
few,TRBV20-1,13,TRBD2,TRBJ2-3,TGCAGTGCTGGCCCGGCGGGGGAATATACGCAGTATTTT,CSAGPAGEYTQYF
.,TRBV20-1,19,TRBD2,TRBJ2-1,TGCAGTGCTAGCCGCCCGGGAGCGGGAGGGCCCCTTACTTGGAATGAGCAGTTCTTC,CSASRPGAGGPLTWNEQFF
many,TRBV28,13,.,TRBJ2-2,TGTGCCAGCAGTTTTTCGGGGGCCGGGGAGCTGTTTTTT,CASSFSGAGELFF
many,TRBV7-2,16,.,TRBJ2-6,TGTGCCAGCAGCTTAGTTAGGGGGTCTGGGGCCAACGTCCTGACTTTC,CASSLVRGSGANVLTF
many,TRBV20-1,15,.,TRBJ2-2,TGCAGTGCTCCAGCCCGGGGCCCAAACACCGGGGAGCTGTTTTTT,CSAPARGPNTGELFF
.,TRBV6-5,14,.,TRBJ2-7,TGTGCCAGCAGTTACGGCAGGGGGGGCTACGAGCAGTACTTC,CASSYGRGGYEQYF
few,TRBV28,18,TRBD1,TRBJ2-4,TGTGCCAGCAGTGGCCCCGGGGACAGGGATCTAGCCAAAAACATTCAGTACTTC,CASSGPGDRDLAKNIQYF
many,TRBV12-3/TRBV12-4,16,.,TRBJ2-5,TGTGCCAGCAGTTTAAGCTGGGCAGGGTGGTTGGAGACCCAGTACTTC,CASSLSWAGWLETQYF
few,TRBV20-1,14,.,TRBJ1-3,TGCAGTGCTAGAGTAGGGGGCTCTGGAAACACCATATATTTT,CSARVGGSGNTIYF
many,TRBV12-3/TRBV12-4,13,.,TRBJ1-1,TGTGCCAGCAGTCCGGACGGTTACACTGAAGCTTTCTTT,CASSPDGYTEAFF
many,TRBV27,12,.,TRBJ1-1,TGTGCCAGCAGGAACAGGATGACTGAAGCTTTCTTT,CASRNRMTEAFF
.,TRBV7-8,16,.,TRBJ1-2,TGTGCCAGCACCAAGGGGGGCAGGGGAGGCTCTTATGGCTACACCTTC,CASTKGGRGGSYGYTF
.,TRBV4-3,13,.,TRBJ2-7,TGCGCCAGCAGCCAAGCTGTAGCCTACGAGCAGTACTTC,CASSQAVAYEQYF
.,TRBV7-2,13,.,TRBJ2-5,TGTGCCAGCAGCTTCCTCCCTTGGGAGAGCCAGTACTTC,CASSFLPWESQYF
many,TRBV11-2,16,TRBD1,TRBJ1-6,TGTGCCAGCAGCTACCTCAGGACAGGGCGAAATTCACCCCTCCACTTT,CASSYLRTGRNSPLHF
few,TRBV6-2/TRBV6-3,14,.,TRBJ1-1,TGTGCCAGCAGGGGAAAGGGTTTGAACACTGAAGCTTTCTTT,CASRGKGLNTEAFF
.,TRBV3-1,14,.,TRBJ2-1,TGTGCCAGCAGCCAGGCAACTACGGGAGACGAGCAGTTCTTC,CASSQATTGDEQFF
few,TRBV3-1,18,.,TRBJ2-3,TGTGCCAGCAGCTCCCGTCGCGGGGGCTTTCAACTCACAGATACGCAGTATTTT,CASSSRRGGFQLTDTQYF
many,TRBV15,13,.,TRBJ2-7,TGTGCCACCAGCAGAGAAGTCGGGTACGAGCAGTACTTC,CATSREVGYEQYF
few,TRBV6-5,15,.,TRBJ1-6,TGTGCCAGCAGTCTCCGACAGTTGAGGGATTCACCCCTCCACTTT,CASSLRQLRDSPLHF
few,TRBV7-9,12,.,TRBJ2-7,TGTGCCAGCAGCTCAATTAGCCACGAGCAGTACTTC,CASSSISHEQYF
many,TRBV13,19,TRBD1,TRBJ2-5,TGTGCCAGCAGCTACCGACAGGGGCCCCGACCGAGCGACCAAGAGACCCAGTACTTC,CASSYRQGPRPSDQETQYF
few,TRBV4-3,17,TRBD1,TRBJ1-1,TGCGCCAGCAGCCATATCTCGGGTGGACAGGGGCACACTGAAGCTTTCTTT,CASSHISGGQGHTEAFF
many,TRBV20-1,12,.,TRBJ1-5,TGCAGTGCTGGGGTAGCGGGTCAGCCCCAGCATTTT,CSAGVAGQPQHF
many,TRBV10-3,14,.,TRBJ1-2,TGTGCCATCAGTGAGTCAAGGGCTAACTATGGCTACACCTTC,CAISESRANYGYTF
.,TRBV29-1,12,TRBD2,TRBJ2-7,TGCAGCGTTCTGACTAGCGGCTACGAGCAGTACTTC,CSVLTSGYEQYF
.,TRBV28,13,.,TRBJ2-7,TGTGCCAGCAGGTCCGGGAACGACTACGAGCAGTACTTC,CASRSGNDYEQYF
.,TRBV6-2/TRBV6-3,13,.,TRBJ1-5,TGTGCCAGCGGCCGGGCAGGGAATCAGCCCCAGCATTTT,CASGRAGNQPQHF
many,TRBV5-1,15,.,TRBJ2-7,TGCGCCAGCAGCCCCTTAGCAGGGAGCTCCTACGAGCAGTACTTC,CASSPLAGSSYEQYF
.,TRBV12-3/TRBV12-4,14,TRBD1,TRBJ1-6,TGTGCCAGCGGACGGGACAGACATAATTCACCCCTCCACTTT,CASGRDRHNSPLHF
.,TRBV9,13,TRBD1,TRBJ2-1,TGTGCCAGCAGCTTTACCGGGACAGGGGAGCAGTTCTTC,CASSFTGTGEQFF
few,TRBV5-5,13,TRBD2,TRBJ2-5,TGTGCCACCGAAAGAATAGCGGGGGAGACCCAGTACTTC,CATERIAGETQYF
few,TRBV28,19,.,TRBJ1-5,TGTGCCAGCAGGCCTCCAACACCTGCCCGGGCAGGGGAACATCAGCCCCAGCATTTT,CASRPPTPARAGEHQPQHF
few,TRBV20-1,13,.,TRBJ2-7,TGCAGTGCTAGTAAAGGTCTTTCTTACGAGCAGTACTTC,CSASKGLSYEQYF
.,TRBV21-1,14,.,TRBJ2-5,TGTGCCAGCAGCAAGGGAGTGGGGTGGGAGACCCAGTACTTC,CASSKGVGWETQYF
few,TRBV7-2,14,TRBD1,TRBJ2-7,TGTGCCAGCAGCATCGGACAGGGACCCTACGAGCAGTACTTC,CASSIGQGPYEQYF
.,TRBV23-1,15,.,TRBJ1-5,TGCGCCAGCAGTCAACCGGGGGGGATGAATCAGCCCCAGCATTTT,CASSQPGGMNQPQHF